This T cell receptor beta chain was sequenced for a study of regulatory T cells in long-lasting Graves disease. Arm-PCR of CDR3 regions and iRepertoire HTBI primers were the basis on which TCR beta libraries were built. MiXCR, applied by TCRdb to the multiplex PCR reads, yields one record per CDR3 protein. This sample has approximately 390,000 distinct CDR3 sequences, with 15% to 20% found just once. The trim removed 7 bases at V and 3 bases at J, leaving 8 bases unmatched. Germline V gene sequence: CDR1 SGHRS, CDR2 YFSETQ. The CDR3 loop spans 14 amino acids. As to time point: newly diagnosed GD, antithyroid drugs for less than 3 months. PBMC RNA was the source of the TCR library. This clonotype was seen repeatedly, ten times or more. The same data also contributed to another study, on T cells in Graves' hyperthyroidism and ophthalmopathy.

The sequencing here drew on peripheral blood mononuclear cells (PBMCs), taken at new diagnosis, from a patient treated with antithyroid drugs. The receptor was isolated from a woman aged 18-30 years with Graves disease. The chain links TRBV5-1 to TRBJ2-7; 9 nucleotides agree with TRBD2. The CDR3 loop reads CASRTLAGHYEQYF. The CDR3 DNA is TGCGCCAGCCGAACCCTAGCGGGGCACTACGAGCAGTACTTC.